Each of the 10 T cell receptor beta chains below was sequenced from the same sample in a study of CD8+CD57+ T cells in acquired aplastic anemia. CD8+CD57+ cell expansion had been shown by flow cytometry in patients chosen for sequencing. The study profiled TCR beta VDJ and CDR3 using genomic DNA as template. TCRdb reanalysed the reads using MiXCR and keeps one entry per CDR3 protein. The table lists 400,000 to 600,000 distinct CDR3 sequences, around 33% of them singletons. The specimen was sorted CD4+, CD8+, or CD8+CD57+ T cells (not recorded which) from PBMCs. The receptors here all came from a human donor with aplastic anemia.

Remarks on this clonotype: It is unclear where the CDR3 begins or ends on the DNA, so no DNA is shown, and the CDR3 is as TCRdb lists it. The chain recombines TRBV7-8 with TRBJ1-2; the table's TRBD1 call for D was not verified on the DNA. Germline lookup yields CDR1 SGHVS and CDR2 FQNEAQ. The CDR3 region is 12 residues in length, termini included. CDR3 sequence: CASSWGQGINTF.

The table lists this clonotype with a few counts. The chain joins TRBV12-3 or TRBV12-4 to TRBJ2-7, with TRBD2 matching 8 bases. Unmatched junction bases numbered 8, after V lost 5 bases and J lost 2 bases. The CDR3 runs 15 residues. The CDR3 nucleotides read TGTGCCAGCAGTACACTGACTAGCGAACCCTACGAGCAGTACTTC. It yields the protein CASSTLTSEPYEQYF.

This clonotype was recorded many times. The CDR3 spells CASSLGAGNTEAFF. In DNA, the CDR3 is TGTGCCAGCAGCTTAGGGGCAGGGAACACTGAAGCTTTCTTT. The chain employs TRBV7-9 and TRBJ1-1; no reliable D call. This CDR3 comprises 14 residues. The germline V and J ends were trimmed by 1 base and 1 base, with 7 bases remaining between them. CDR1 SEHNR and CDR2 FQNEAQ come from the germline V gene (reference sequence). Combining the CDR3 with reference TRBV7-9 and TRBJ1-1 gives the whole variable domain DTGVSQNPRHKITKRGQNVTFRCDPISEHNRLYWYRQTLGQGPEFLTYFQNEAQLEKSRLLSDRFSAERPKGSFSTLEIQRTEQGDSAMYLCASSLGAGNTEAFFGQGTRLTVV.

This clonotype has ten or more counts. A read error may produce the germline difference seen at one junction end. The chain couples TRBV4-1 to TRBJ1-6, with unresolved D. CDR1 is MGHRA, CDR2 YSYEKL, per germline. The CDR3 contains 12 residues. CDR3 in DNA: TGTGCCAGTAGTAGGGAGGGCTCACCCCTCCACTTT. As protein: CASSREGSPLHF.

In its sample, this clonotype was seen a few times. The gene calls are TRBV12-5 and TRBJ1-2; TRBD1 aligns across 8 bases. The CDR3 has 16 amino acids. Trimming at V came to 1 base and at J to 4 bases, leaving 8 bases not matched to a gene. Per the germline V gene, CDR1 is LGHNT and CDR2 is FRNRAP. CDR3 sequence (DNA): TGTGCTAGTGGTTTGGGGTCCGGGACAGGACGCTATGGCTACACCTTC. Translating it yields CASGLGSGTGRYGYTF.

In its sample, this clonotype was seen a few times. This rearrangement joins TRBV6-5 to TRBJ2-1; D is possibly TRBD2 (6 bases). Germline-derived CDR1 and CDR2 are MNHEY and SVGAGI. The CDR3 runs 13 residues. Trimming removed 8 bases at V and 9 bases at J, with 17 bases between. CDR3 residues: CASRAPEEGEQFF. The CDR3 DNA reads as TGTGCCAGCCGAGCACCAGAGGAGGGTGAGCAGTTCTTC.

This clonotype was seen at least ten times. The germline gene is not matched at one end of the junction; a read error may be the cause. The gene calls are TRBV24-1 and TRBJ1-6; D is unresolved. The CDR3 extends over 14 amino acids. Germline CDR1 KGHDR, CDR2 SFDVKD. CDR3 loop: CASSLGLGNSPLHF. As DNA, the CDR3 is TGTGCCAGCAGTTTAGGTCTCGGTAATTCACCCCTCCACTTT.

This clonotype was observed a few times. The rearrangement links TRBV5-1 to TRBJ1-4; D gene unclear. The CDR3 covers 14 residues. The germline CDR1 and CDR2 sequences are SGHRS and YFSETQ. Between the trimmed V and J ends, which lost 0 bases and 3 bases, there was a span of 6 bases. For the CDR3, the DNA is TGCGCCAGCAGCTTGGCCGGAGCTAATGAAAAACTGTTTTTT. It codes for CASSLAGANEKLFF.

This clonotype has at least ten counts. The junction departs from germline at one end; a sequencing error may be responsible. The rearrangement uses TRBV5-1 and TRBJ1-4; a weak D match, TRBD1 (6 bases). CDR3 length equals 15 residues. In germline, CDR1 is SGHRS, CDR2 YFSETQ. CDR3 in amino acids: CASSLQGATNEKLFF. The DNA for the CDR3 is TGTGCCAGCAGCTTACAGGGCGCAACTAATGAAAAACTGTTTTTT.

This sequence joins TRBV10-3 and TRBJ2-2; D may be TRBD1 (6 bases). Per germline, CDR1 ENHRY and CDR2 SYGVKD. The CDR3 covers 14 residues. V lost 5 bases and J lost 3, with 10 bases in between. CDR3 sequence reads: CAISSAGDTGELFF. The CDR3 nucleotides read TGTGCCATCAGTTCGGCAGGGGACACCGGGGAGCTGTTTTTT.